The clone carrying this T cell receptor beta chain has a handful of counts. These data belong to a study of blood T cell repertoires in COVID-19. On the study more broadly: Spain, Italy and the United States supplied samples that represented acute and convalescent COVID-19. Sources were T cells, B-cell-depleted T cells, or PBMCs; the material itself was cDNA or gDNA.

Sequenced by immunoSEQ multiplex PCR; TCRdb stores in-frame clones only, minus some. There are about 220,000 clones in the sample; 88% occur only once, and roughly 2.5% lies in the top ten. CDR3 length: 16 amino acids. CDR1 and CDR2 (germline): SGHTA, FQGTGA. The V gene lost 5 bases and the J gene lost 0 bases, with 13 bases spanning the gap. This clonotype was obtained from a woman aged 25-40 years who had recovered from COVID-19. The sample comprised PBMCs or T cells enriched from blood (not recorded which). The chain carries TRBV7-3 and TRBJ2-2, with TRBD1 as a possible D gene (6 bases). The CDR3 loop reads CASSVNRVANTGELFF. CDR3 coding DNA: TGTGCCAGCAGCGTTAACAGGGTGGCGAACACCGGGGAGCTGTTTTTT.